This TCR beta chain was sequenced for a study of cytomegalovirus exposure and HLA in healthy donors. Germline CDR1 is MDHEN and CDR2 is SYDVKM. This CDR3 has 15 amino acids. The germline V and J ends were trimmed by 11 bases and 3 bases, with 22 bases remaining between them. The study ran its PCR with 60 Vbeta and 13 Jbeta primers. TCRdb's table, derived via immunoSEQ multiplex PCR, lists solely in-frame clones and lacks some. In all, the sample yields 150,000 to 200,000 clones. V usage is TRBV28 and J usage is TRBJ1-2; D uncertain. Input material: PBMCs. This sequence was found in a man aged 25 to 40 in good health and CMV-seronegative. The CDR3 sequence is CALSAGNDPHYGYTF. CDR3 DNA sequence: TGTGCCCTATCAGCGGGGAACGATCCCCACTATGGCTACACCTTC.